These 8 T cell receptor beta chains were all obtained from the same sample, sequenced in a study of T-cell memory formation after mild COVID-19. TCRdb re-called the 5' RACE reads through MiXCR, storing one row per CDR3 protein. The table lists about 210,000 distinct CDR3 sequences, 27% of them singletons. Sequenced: PBMCs or a T cell subset sorted from them (not recorded which). These receptors all stem from an adult woman who had mild COVID-19 (a few samples of this study predate the infection). Cell type and time point are not known.

The chain couples TRBV5-1 to TRBJ2-1; D remains ambiguous. The CDR3 runs 15 residues. Deletions cut 0 bases from V and 4 bases from J, with 11 bases between. The germline V gene has CDR1 SGHRS and CDR2 YFSETQ. CDR3 residues: CASSLARWSYNEQFF. The DNA of the CDR3 is TGCGCCAGCAGCTTGGCCAGGTGGTCTTACAATGAGCAGTTCTTC.

V gene TRBV6-6 combines with J gene TRBJ2-7; 12 nucleotides line up with TRBD2. Germline CDR1 and CDR2: MNHNY and SVGAGI (reference sequence). This CDR3 is built from 19 residues. V gave up 4 bases and J gave up 0 bases; unmatched junction bases: 13. Here the CDR3 DNA reads TGTGCCAGCAGTTCAACCCCCGGGACTAGCGGGCCAATCTCCTACGAGCAGTACTTC. Translation gives CASSSTPGTSGPISYEQYF.

In nucleotides, the CDR3 is TGTGCCAGCAGCATCCGGGGGGGGCCGGGAGAGACCCAGTACTTC. This sequence encodes CASSIRGGPGETQYF. The V gene is TRBV11-2, the J gene TRBJ2-5; TRBD2 agrees at 8 bases. Germline loops: CDR1 SGHAT, CDR2 FQNNGV. After removal of 5 bases from V and 4 bases from J, the junction contained 9 bases not matched to a gene. The CDR3 is made up of 15 amino acids.

V usage is TRBV5-1 and J usage is TRBJ2-3; D may correspond to TRBD1 or TRBD2 (5 bases each). Germline CDR1 and CDR2: SGHRS and YFSETQ. Trimming left V 0 bases short and J 0 bases short, with 14 bases between. There are 17 residues in the CDR3. DNA of the CDR3: TGCGCCAGCAGCTTGGCTGGGACGAGCGCTAGCACAGATACGCAGTATTTT. The encoded protein is CASSLAGTSASTDTQYF.

The J gene is TRBJ2-1, the V gene TRBV3-1, with 13 bases lining up with TRBD2. Germline CDR1 LGHDT, CDR2 YNNKEL (reference sequence). The CDR3 runs to 15 residues. J lost 7 bases, V lost 2 bases, and 2 bases had no gene match. The CDR3 region is CASSQTSGRGNEQFF. The CDR3, as DNA: TGTGCCAGCAGCCAAACTAGCGGGAGGGGGAATGAGCAGTTCTTC.

J is TRBJ2-3 and V is TRBV18; D not resolved. Germline V gives CDR1 KGHSH, CDR2 LQKENI. Trimming stripped 3 bases from V and 5 bases from J, with 9 bases between. The CDR3 is 13 residues long. Here the CDR3 reads CASSPLGKDTQYF. CDR3 sequence (DNA): TGTGCCAGCTCACCGCTAGGAAAAGATACGCAGTATTTT.

The V and J genes are TRBV2 and TRBJ2-5; D is possibly TRBD2 (6 bases). Deletions cut 8 bases from V and 4 bases from J, with 14 bases between. The CDR3 is 13 amino acids. CDR1 and CDR2 from the germline V gene are SNHLY and FYNNEI. The CDR3: CASDQRVSETQYF. In DNA form, the CDR3 reads TGTGCCAGCGACCAGCGGGTTTCAGAGACCCAGTACTTC.

The rearrangement uses TRBV7-9 and TRBJ2-5, with D unclear. The CDR3 is made up of 12 amino acids. Germline values: CDR1 SEHNR, CDR2 FQNEAQ (reference sequence). Trimming took off 5 bases at V and 1 base at J, with 5 bases between the two ends. The CDR3 spells CASSPSQETQYF. The DNA for the CDR3 is TGTGCCAGCAGCCCCTCCCAAGAGACCCAGTACTTC.